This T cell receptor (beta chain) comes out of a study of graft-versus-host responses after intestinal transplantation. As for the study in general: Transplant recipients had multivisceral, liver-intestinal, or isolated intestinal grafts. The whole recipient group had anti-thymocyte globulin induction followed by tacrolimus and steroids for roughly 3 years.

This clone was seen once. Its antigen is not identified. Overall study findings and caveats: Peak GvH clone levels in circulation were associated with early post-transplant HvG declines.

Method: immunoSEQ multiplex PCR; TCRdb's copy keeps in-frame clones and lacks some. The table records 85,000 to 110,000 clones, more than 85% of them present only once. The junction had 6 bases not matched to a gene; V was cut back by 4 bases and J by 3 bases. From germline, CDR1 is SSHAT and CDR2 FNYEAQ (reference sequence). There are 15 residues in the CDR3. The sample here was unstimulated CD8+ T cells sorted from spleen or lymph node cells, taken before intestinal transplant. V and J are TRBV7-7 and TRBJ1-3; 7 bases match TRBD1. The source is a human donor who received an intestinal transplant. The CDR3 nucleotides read TGTGCCAGCAGCTACCGACAGGGTTTTGGAAACACCATATATTTT. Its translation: CASSYRQGFGNTIYF.